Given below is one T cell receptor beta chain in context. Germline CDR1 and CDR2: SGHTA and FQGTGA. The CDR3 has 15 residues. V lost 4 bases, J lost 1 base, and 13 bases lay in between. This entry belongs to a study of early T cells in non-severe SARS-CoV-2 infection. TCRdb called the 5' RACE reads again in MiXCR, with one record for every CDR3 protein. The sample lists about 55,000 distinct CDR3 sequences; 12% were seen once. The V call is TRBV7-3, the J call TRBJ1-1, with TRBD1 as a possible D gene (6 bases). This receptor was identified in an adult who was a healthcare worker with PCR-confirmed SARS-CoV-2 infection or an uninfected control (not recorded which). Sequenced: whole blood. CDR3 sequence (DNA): TGTGCCAGCAGCTCAACAGGGTACGGGAACACTGAAGCTTTCTTT. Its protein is CASSSTGYGNTEAFF.